These 8 T cell receptor beta chains originate from one sample sequenced in a study of cytomegalovirus exposure and HLA in healthy donors. The PCR employed 60 Vbeta primers together with 13 Jbeta primers. The repertoire was sequenced with immunoSEQ multiplex PCR; TCRdb's copy has only in-frame clones and lacks some. The table records 50,000 to 65,000 clones, 73% of them present only once. Sequencing was done on a sample of PBMCs. The receptors were sampled from a man aged 18 to 30 in good health and CMV-seronegative.

In this sample, this clone turned up a few times. This rearrangement joins TRBV2 to TRBJ1-2, with D unclear. The CDR3 spans 12 residues. Trimming stripped 5 bases from V and 2 bases from J, with 6 bases between. Germline V gives CDR1 SNHLY, CDR2 FYNNEI. CDR3 region: CASSTVNYGYTF. CDR3 nucleotide sequence: TGTGCCAGCAGTACGGTGAACTATGGCTACACCTTC.

Only a few counts were recorded for this clone. V gene TRBV6-5 combines with J gene TRBJ1-4; 7 bases are shared with TRBD1. This CDR3 contains 14 residues. With V trimmed by 5 bases and J by 4 bases, 4 bases remained unmatched. Germline V gene data show CDR1 as MNHEY and CDR2 as SVGAGI. CDR3 protein: CASSRGLGNEKLFF. CDR3 sequence (DNA): TGTGCCAGCAGTAGGGGGCTGGGTAATGAAAAACTGTTTTTT.

This sequence joins TRBV19 and TRBJ2-6, with D uncertain. The germline V gene encodes CDR1 LNHDA and CDR2 SQIVND (reference sequence). V was clipped by 9 bases and J by 1 base, with 13 bases between them. The CDR3 runs to 15 residues. CDR3 sequence reads: CASLDQASGANVLTF. DNA for the CDR3: TGTGCCAGCCTGGATCAGGCGTCTGGGGCCAACGTCCTGACTTTC.

To note about this clone: The sample holds other DNA sequences that translate to the same CDR3. The rearrangement links TRBV28 to TRBJ2-7; tentatively, D is TRBD2 (7 bases). Per germline, CDR1 MDHEN and CDR2 SYDVKM. The CDR3 length is 14 residues. Deletions cut 3 bases from V and 2 bases from J, with 11 bases between. The CDR3 sequence: CASSLGGPPYEQYF. DNA of the CDR3: TGTGCCAGCAGTTTGGGGGGGCCCCCCTACGAGCAGTACTTC.

This rearrangement joins TRBV21-1 to TRBJ1-4. TRBV21-1 is marked as a pseudogene. There are 15 residues in the CDR3. The CDR3 spells CASSLRDKRDQKLFF. The CDR3 bases are TGTGCCAGCAGCCTCCGGGACAAGCGGGACCAAAAACTGTTTTTT.

In this sample, this clone turned up once. V is TRBV28 and J is TRBJ1-5; 10 nucleotides agree with TRBD1. Germline V gene lookup returns CDR1 MDHEN and CDR2 SYDVKM. V lost 3 bases to trimming and J lost 6 bases; unmatched junction nucleotides: 5. CDR3 length: 15 residues. CDR3 nucleotides: TGTGCCAGCAGTTTGGGGACAGGGGCCTCTCAGCCCCAGCATTTT. Residues: CASSLGTGASQPQHF.

The rearrangement joins TRBV6-5 to TRBJ1-5; D might be TRBD1 (6 bases). V shed 0 bases and J shed 0 bases, with 6 bases lying between them. This CDR3 is built from 15 residues. The germline CDR1 and CDR2 sequences are MNHEY and SVGAGI. The CDR3 nucleotides read TGTGCCAGCAGTTACTCGACAGGTAGCAATCAGCCCCAGCATTTT. It codes for CASSYSTGSNQPQHF.

The chain employs TRBV28 and TRBJ2-1, with D perhaps TRBD2 (6 bases). V lost 4 bases to trimming and J lost 5 bases, with 18 bases between them. CDR1 and CDR2 (germline): MDHEN, SYDVKM. CDR3 length: 16 amino acids. The CDR3 bases are TGTGCCAGCAGTTCCCCGACTAGTAGAGGACACAATGAGCAGTTCTTC. Residues: CASSSPTSRGHNEQFF.